What follows are 20 T cell receptor beta chains derived from one specimen sequenced in a study of CD8 T cells in Susac syndrome. The RNA, roughly 0.5 to 1 ug, was put through reverse transcription using random hexamers. Each CDR3 protein gets one entry after TCRdb re-called the immunoSEQ multiplex PCR reads with MiXCR. The data show more than 85,000 distinct CDR3 sequences, roughly 94% seen once. Sequenced input: CD4+ T cells from PBMCs. These receptors were taken from a human donor with Susac syndrome.

The gene calls are TRBV12-3 or TRBV12-4 and TRBJ1-3; tentatively, D is TRBD1 (5 bases). V was cut by 3 bases and J by 0 bases, with 12 bases left in between. CDR3 length: 16 amino acids. The CDR3 loop reads CASSFDSSNSGNTIYF. CDR3 nucleotide sequence: TGTGCCAGCAGTTTCGACAGCTCAAACTCTGGAAACACCATATATTTT.

The V and J genes are TRBV20-1 and TRBJ2-7; 14 bases agree with TRBD2. The ends lost 7 bases at V and 0 bases at J; junction bases unmatched: 8. Looked up from germline, CDR1 is DFQATT and CDR2 is SNEGSKA (reference sequence). The CDR3 runs 16 residues. For the CDR3, the DNA is TGCAGTGTCTCCGGGACTAGCGGGAGAAGCTCCTACGAGCAGTACTTC. It specifies CSVSGTSGRSSYEQYF.

The V call is TRBV2, the J call TRBJ2-2; no definite D call. In germline, CDR1 is SNHLY, CDR2 FYNNEI. The V end was cut by 7 bases, the J end by 0 bases, with 12 bases between. The CDR3 runs 15 residues. For the CDR3, the DNA is TGTGCCAGCAAGGAAATTTCCGCGAACACCGGGGAGCTGTTTTTT. Translating it yields CASKEISANTGELFF.

The V and J genes are TRBV19 and TRBJ1-3; a possible D gene is TRBD1 (6 bases). CDR1 LNHDA and CDR2 SQIVND come from the germline V gene (reference sequence). This CDR3 contains 15 residues. Trimming removed 7 bases at V and 0 bases at J, with 13 bases between. The CDR3 is CASTNTGTSGNTIYF. DNA of the CDR3: TGTGCCAGTACCAACACAGGGACCTCTGGAAACACCATATATTTT.

This chain uses TRBV20-1 with TRBJ1-1; 10 nucleotides agree with TRBD1. Trimming removed 7 bases from V and 4 bases from J; junction bases left unmatched: 9. This CDR3 has 14 residues. Per the germline V gene, CDR1 is DFQATT and CDR2 is SNEGSKA (reference sequence). As DNA, the CDR3 is TGCAGTGTCGGGACAGGGGAGCGGGGCACTGAAGCTTTCTTT. Residues: CSVGTGERGTEAFF.

The gene calls are TRBV29-1 and TRBJ1-4, with no clear D. The CDR3 runs to 14 residues. Germline V gene sequence: CDR1 SQVTM, CDR2 ANQGSEA. V shed 4 bases and J shed 3 bases, with 12 bases lying between them. Written as DNA, the CDR3 is TGCAGCGTTGGGGCCAGCGCAGCTAATGAAAAACTGTTTTTT. Residues: CSVGASAANEKLFF.

The rearrangement uses TRBV4-1 and TRBJ2-5; a weak D match, TRBD1 (5 bases). Trimming stripped 3 bases from V and 2 bases from J, with 13 bases between. The CDR3 is 15 amino acids. In germline, CDR1 is MGHRA, CDR2 YSYEKL. CDR3 residues: CASSQLGQIQETQYF. DNA of the CDR3: TGCGCCAGCAGCCAGCTCGGACAAATTCAAGAGACCCAGTACTTC.

The V call is TRBV7-2, the J call TRBJ2-7; TRBD1 aligns across 9 bases. The length of the CDR3 is 14 residues. CDR1 and CDR2 (germline): SGHTA, FQGNSA. The junction had 5 bases not matched to a gene; V was cut back by 5 bases and J by 3 bases. This CDR3 reads CASSPLTGGYEQYF. The CDR3 bases are TGTGCCAGCAGCCCCCTGACAGGGGGCTACGAGCAGTACTTC.

The chain has TRBV29-1 and TRBJ1-1; no definite D call. Germline lookup yields CDR1 SQVTM and CDR2 ANQGSEA. CDR3 length: 11 residues. Trimming cost V 8 bases and J 3 bases, with 10 bases left between them. The CDR3 sequence: CSSTHHTEAFF. CDR3 sequence (DNA): TGCAGCTCAACACATCACACTGAAGCTTTCTTT.

The chain has TRBV30 and TRBJ1-2; no clear D. CDR1 and CDR2 from the germline V gene are GTSNPN and SVGIG (reference sequence). The ends were cut back, 1 base at V and 10 bases at J, with 7 bases in the middle. The CDR3 has 10 residues. The CDR3 sequence: CAWSGGVYTF. The CDR3 nucleotides are TGTGCCTGGAGTGGAGGTGTCTACACCTTC.

The chain has TRBV7-9 and TRBJ2-5; TRBD2 is a possible D gene (5 bases). CDR3 length: 17 residues. Germline V gene data show CDR1 as SEHNR and CDR2 as FQNEAQ (reference sequence). Between the trimmed V and J ends, which lost 5 bases and 4 bases, there was a span of 23 bases. Written as DNA, the CDR3 is TGTGCCAGCAGCCCCAATCGGGGAATGGCGGCCTTAGAGACCCAGTACTTC. It encodes CASSPNRGMAALETQYF.

This chain uses TRBV20-1 with TRBJ1-5, with D uncertain. CDR1 is DFQATT and CDR2 is SNEGSKA in the germline V gene (reference sequence). V was trimmed by 2 bases and J by 2 bases, leaving 13 bases between them. The CDR3 runs 15 residues. The CDR3 is CSARSAHGGNQPQHF. In DNA, the CDR3 is TGCAGTGCTAGAAGCGCTCATGGGGGCAATCAGCCCCAGCATTTT.

This sequence joins TRBV28 and TRBJ1-2; D is undetermined. This CDR3 has 16 residues. Germline V lookup: CDR1 MDHEN, CDR2 SYDVKM. Trimming left V 5 bases short and J 0 bases short, with 16 bases between. The CDR3 DNA sequence: TGTGCCAGCAGTATTATAGGGCAGGCATCTAACTATGGCTACACCTTC. This codes for CASSIIGQASNYGYTF.

The chain employs TRBV7-2 and TRBJ2-5; D gene uncertain. V was shortened by 3 bases and J by 5 bases, with 7 bases between the two germline ends. CDR1 and CDR2 from the germline V gene are SGHTA and FQGNSA. The CDR3 has 12 residues. The CDR3 sequence is CASSLRRETQYF. The CDR3 bases are TGTGCCAGCAGCTTGAGGCGCGAGACCCAGTACTTC.

The rearrangement joins TRBV7-2 to TRBJ2-5; D unclear. This CDR3 has 13 amino acids. The germline V gene has CDR1 SGHTA and CDR2 FQGNSA. Trimming took 1 base from V and 1 from J, leaving 4 bases between them. The CDR3 loop reads CASSLVRQETQYF. The CDR3 nucleotides read TGTGCCAGCAGCTTAGTTCGCCAAGAGACCCAGTACTTC.

The V gene is TRBV18, the J gene TRBJ2-7; D might be TRBD1 or TRBD2, each matching 5 bases. The CDR3 runs to 13 residues. Germline V gene lookup returns CDR1 KGHSH and CDR2 LQKENI. V shed 4 bases and J shed 2 bases, with 9 bases lying between them. CDR3 amino acids: CASSLGAAYEQYF. In nucleotides, the CDR3 is TGTGCCAGCTCACTCGGGGCCGCCTACGAGCAGTACTTC. Looking up the rest from reference TRBV18 and TRBJ2-7 gives the full variable domain: NAGVMQNPRHLVRRRGQEARLRCSPMKGHSHVYWYRQLPEEGLKFMVYLQKENIIDESGMPKERFSAEFPKEGPSILRIQQVVRGDSAAYFCASSLGAAYEQYFGPGTRLTVT.

Written as DNA, the CDR3 is TGTGCCAGCAGTTTCAGGGGGCGCGGTGAAAAACTGTTTTTT. Its translation is CASSFRGRGEKLFF. The chain uses TRBV12-3 or TRBV12-4 and TRBJ1-4, with TRBD1 identical over 8 bases. This CDR3 contains 14 residues. J lost 7 bases, V lost 3 bases, and 4 bases had no gene match.

The chain combines TRBV29-1 with TRBJ1-2, with D perhaps matching TRBD1 (5 bases). From germline, CDR1 is SQVTM and CDR2 ANQGSEA. V lost 0 bases and J 2 bases, leaving 10 bases between the germline ends. CDR3 size: 14 residues. Here the CDR3 reads CSVEDGGPNYGYTF. For the CDR3, the DNA is TGCAGCGTTGAAGATGGGGGTCCGAACTATGGCTACACCTTC.

V usage is TRBV6-1 and J usage is TRBJ1-2; the D gene is possibly TRBD1 (5 bases). Germline-derived CDR1 and CDR2 are MNHNS and SASEGT. This CDR3 region has 16 residues. Trimming shortened V by 6 bases and J by 7 bases, and 24 bases separated the two germline ends. The CDR3 spells CASSSTRVPAKRGYTF. In DNA, the CDR3 is TGTGCCAGCAGCTCTACCAGGGTCCCAGCTAAACGTGGCTACACCTTC.

The rearrangement uses TRBV20-1 and TRBJ2-1, with 8 nucleotides matching TRBD2. V shed 1 base, J shed 9 bases, and the junction held 5 bases outside the gene matches. The V gene's germline CDR1 is DFQATT and CDR2 SNEGSKA (reference sequence). CDR3 length: 13 residues. In DNA, the CDR3 is TGCAGTGCTAGAGCCTCTCGGGAGGGTGAGCAGTTCTTC. Its protein is CSARASREGEQFF.